The 13 T cell receptor beta chains presented below share a single source sample, sequenced in a study of blood T cell repertoires in COVID-19. Sequencing used immunoSEQ multiplex PCR; TCRdb keeps in-frame clones, though not all of them. The sample lists 120,000 to 150,000 clones; roughly 84% were seen once. Sequenced sample: peripheral blood. These receptors all come from a woman aged 55 to 70 with acute or convalescent COVID-19.

The chain links TRBV27 to TRBJ2-7, with 12 bases aligning to TRBD1. The germline gives CDR1 MNHEY, CDR2 SMNVEV (reference sequence). Unmatched junction bases numbered 4, after V lost 4 bases and J lost 6 bases. The CDR3 totals 14 residues. The CDR3 coding sequence is TGTGCCAGCAGTTCTGGGACAGGGGGCCTCGAGCAGTACTTC. Translating it yields CASSSGTGGLEQYF.

A single count supports this clone. The chain combines TRBV5-4 with TRBJ2-1; 13 nucleotides align to TRBD2. CDR1 and CDR2 from the germline V gene are SGHNT and YYREEE (reference sequence). V dropped 4 bases and J dropped 5; count of bases not matched to a gene: 3. This CDR3 is built from 15 residues. CDR3 nucleotides: TGTGCCAGCAGCCAACTAGCGGGGGGGCACAATGAGCAGTTCTTC. Translated, it gives CASSQLAGGHNEQFF. The whole variable domain, filled in from reference TRBV5-4 and TRBJ2-1, reads ETGVTQSPTHLIKTRGQQVTLRCSSQSGHNTVSWYQQALGQGPQFIFQYYREEENGRGNFPPRFSGLQFPNYSSELNVNALELDDSALYLCASSQLAGGHNEQFFGPGTRLTVL.

This chain links TRBV10-3 with TRBJ1-6; 8 bases are shared with TRBD1. J lost 8 bases, V lost 7 bases, and 7 bases had no gene match. The germline V gene encodes CDR1 ENHRY and CDR2 SYGVKD. The CDR3 sequence is 14 residues long. CDR3 sequence: CAIKNRGLDSPLHF. The CDR3, as DNA: TGTGCCATCAAGAACAGGGGGTTGGATTCACCCCTCCACTTT.

The rearrangement links TRBV4-1 to TRBJ1-1, with 9 nucleotides matching TRBD1. CDR3 length: 17 amino acids. Germline trimming cut 2 bases from V and 8 bases from J; bases unmatched to any gene: 15. The germline V gene encodes CDR1 MGHRA and CDR2 YSYEKL. CDR3 in DNA: TGCGCCAGCAGCCAACTAACCCCGACAGGGGGAGAATCGGAAGCTTTCTTT. It encodes CASSQLTPTGGESEAFF.

The chain recombines TRBV27 with TRBJ2-1; 8 bases are a match to TRBD1. The CDR3 is 15 residues long. CDR1 is MNHEY, CDR2 SMNVEV, per germline (reference sequence). With 5 bases clipped from V and 4 bases from J, the junction kept 7 bases outside the gene matches. CDR3 residues: CASSPRQGYYNEQFF. The DNA for the CDR3 is TGTGCCAGCAGTCCCCGACAGGGGTATTACAATGAGCAGTTCTTC.

The rearrangement uses TRBV14 and TRBJ2-1; D is perhaps TRBD1 (6 bases). Germline V lookup: CDR1 SGHDN, CDR2 FVKESK. V was clipped by 4 bases and J by 4 bases, with 8 bases between them. The CDR3 loop spans 13 amino acids. The CDR3 protein is CASSRQVYNEQFF. CDR3 coding DNA: TGTGCCAGCAGCCGACAGGTATACAATGAGCAGTTCTTC.

The genes are TRBV12-3 or TRBV12-4 and TRBJ1-2; TRBD1 matches 8 bases. The CDR3 sequence is 12 residues long. The CDR3 DNA reads as TGTGCGTGGACAGGGCGTAACTATGGCTACACCTTC. This gives the protein CAWTGRNYGYTF.

V and J are TRBV4-1 and TRBJ2-1, with D possibly being TRBD1 (7 bases). Germline V gene data show CDR1 as MGHRA and CDR2 as YSYEKL. The CDR3 is 13 residues long. Trimming stripped 5 bases from V and 7 bases from J, with 12 bases between. The CDR3 loop reads CASSAGQSNEQFF. The DNA for the CDR3 is TGCGCCAGCAGCGCGGGACAGTCTAATGAGCAGTTCTTC.

V gene TRBV9 combines with J gene TRBJ2-5; 12 positions agree with TRBD1. The germline gives CDR1 SGDLS, CDR2 YYNGEE. CDR3 length equals 18 residues. J was trimmed by 5 bases and V by 0 bases; bases with no gene match: 11. The CDR3: CASSVAVGDRGPYETQYF. The CDR3 region has the DNA TGTGCCAGCAGCGTAGCGGTCGGGGACAGGGGGCCCTATGAGACCCAGTACTTC.

V usage is TRBV27 and J usage is TRBJ1-5; 7 nucleotides align to TRBD1. The trim removed 6 bases at V and 0 bases at J, leaving 8 bases unmatched. Germline loops: CDR1 MNHEY, CDR2 SMNVEV (reference sequence). CDR3 length equals 16 residues. CDR3 amino acids: CASRAGGLYSNQPQHF. The DNA of the CDR3 is TGTGCCAGCAGAGCAGGGGGACTCTATAGCAATCAGCCCCAGCATTTT.

The chain combines TRBV2 with TRBJ1-5; D may be TRBD1 (5 bases). Between the trimmed V and J ends, which lost 7 bases and 0 bases, there was a span of 7 bases. From germline, CDR1 is SNHLY and CDR2 FYNNEI. The CDR3 loop spans 13 amino acids. The CDR3 loop is CASIRGSNQPQHF. In DNA, the CDR3 is TGTGCCAGCATAAGGGGTAGCAATCAGCCCCAGCATTTT.

The CDR3 region is CASSPTGSDTQYF. CDR3 sequence (DNA): TGTGCCAGCAGCCCGACAGGGTCAGATACGCAGTATTTT. The chain joins TRBV7-2 to TRBJ2-3; 7 bases align to TRBD1. After removal of 5 bases from V and 4 bases from J, the junction contained 3 bases not matched to a gene. The CDR3 has 13 residues. Germline-derived CDR1 and CDR2 are SGHTA and FQGNSA.

The chain joins TRBV11-3 to TRBJ2-3, with 7 bases fitting TRBD2. The CDR3 is 17 amino acids. Germline loops: CDR1 SGHNT, CDR2 YENEEA. V trimming: 2 bases; J trimming: 0 bases; junction bases outside the gene matches: 8. CDR3: CASSLILGGTSTDTQYF. The CDR3 DNA follows: TGTGCCAGCAGCTTAATTTTGGGAGGGACTAGCACAGATACGCAGTATTTT.